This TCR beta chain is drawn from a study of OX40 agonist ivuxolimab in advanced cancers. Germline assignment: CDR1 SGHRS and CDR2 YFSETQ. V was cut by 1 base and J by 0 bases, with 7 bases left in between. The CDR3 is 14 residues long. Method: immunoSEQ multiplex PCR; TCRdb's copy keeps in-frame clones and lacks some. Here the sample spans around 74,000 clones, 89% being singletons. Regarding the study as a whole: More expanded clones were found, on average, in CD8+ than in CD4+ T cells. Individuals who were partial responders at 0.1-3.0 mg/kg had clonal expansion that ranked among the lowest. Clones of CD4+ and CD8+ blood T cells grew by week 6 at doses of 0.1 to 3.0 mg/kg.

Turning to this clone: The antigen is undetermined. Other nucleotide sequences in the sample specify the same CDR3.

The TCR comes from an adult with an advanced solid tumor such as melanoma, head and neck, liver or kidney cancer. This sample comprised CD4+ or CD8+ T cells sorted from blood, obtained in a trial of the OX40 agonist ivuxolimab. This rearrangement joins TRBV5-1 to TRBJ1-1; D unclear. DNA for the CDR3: TGCGCCAGCAGCTTGTCCGGACTGAACACTGAAGCTTTCTTT. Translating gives CASSLSGLNTEAFF.